The entry below gives a single T cell receptor (beta chain) sequence along with its context. Its antigen remains unknown. This sample is part of a study of cytomegalovirus exposure and HLA in healthy donors. The PCR was carried out with 60 Vbeta primers and 13 Jbeta primers. Assay used: immunoSEQ multiplex PCR; TCRdb lists only in-frame clones, some missing. The sample includes approximately 77,000 clones, around 84% seen only once; the top ten take approximately 4.6%. Study results and limitations: The study assumed roughly uniform donor sequencing depth for presence/absence analyses. Listed as cytomegalovirus-associated were 150 or so TCR beta chains. In a later analysis, across HLA loci, associated TCR counts were highest for DRB1, lowest for HLA-C. Most observed TCR sequences were rare, whereas some public TCRs were detected in many donors.

The sequencing sample was made of PBMCs. The receptor comes from a man aged 40-49 years in good health and CMV-seronegative.

The CDR3 protein is CASSSREGGTQYF. The DNA of the CDR3 is TGTGCCAGCAGCTCCCGGGAGGGGGGGACCCAGTACTTC. V is TRBV7-2 and J is TRBJ2-5, with 8 positions matching TRBD2. Germline V CDR1 and CDR2: SGHTA, FQGNSA. The CDR3 is made up of 13 amino acids. Trimming cost V 4 bases and J 7 bases; bases outside gene matches: 5.